The T cell receptor beta chain described here comes from a study of metastatic and nonmetastatic thyroid tumors. Trimming removed 6 bases from V and 9 bases from J; junction bases left unmatched: 7. The germline V gene encodes CDR1 SNHLY and CDR2 FYNNEI. The CDR3 runs 14 residues. In the source study's methods: CDR3 was compared across clinicopathological groups, and the resulting differences were used to build a distant-metastasis classifier for papillary thyroid cancer. TCRdb re-called the PCR reads with MiXCR. The authors' filters were not applied to this entry. The profile shows 30,000 to 35,000 clones, 35% of them singletons. This clone occurred a few times. Patients were all untreated before their thyroid surgery.

The source is a female donor with papillary thyroid cancer or a benign thyroid nodule (not recorded which). Some clones in this sample may be carry-over from other donors' samples. The chain is built from TRBV2 and TRBJ1-6; 8 positions match TRBD1. What was sequenced was tumor tissue. CDR3 nucleotide sequence: TGTGCCAGCAGAGGGAGTACAGGGGGTTCACCCCTCCACTTT. Its protein is CASRGSTGGSPLHF. Together with reference TRBV2 and TRBJ1-6, the CDR3 gives the full variable domain: EPEVTQTPSHQVTQMGQEVILRCVPISNHLYFYWYRQILGQKVEFLVSFYNNEISEKSEIFDDQFSVERPDGSNFTLKIRSTKLEDSAMYFCASRGSTGGSPLHFGNGTRLTVT.